Below are 14 T cell receptor beta chains sequenced from a single sample in a study of human T cells and chemical hapten exposure. Time point indicated: pre-sensitization, week 0. Treatment given: therapeutic diphenylcyclopropenone sensitization with weekly scalp DPC. TCRdb recomputed calls from the RACE reads with MiXCR, one row per CDR3 protein. The sample has around 300,000 distinct CDR3 sequences; roughly 6% are singletons. Specimen: whole blood, collected in connection with sensitization to the hapten diphenylcyclopropenone (DPC). The receptors shown here come from a woman aged 18-30 years with alopecia areata. Some clones in this sample may be carry-over from other donors' samples.

This clonotype was seen many times. The chain recombines TRBV5-6 with TRBJ2-7; 15 bases align to TRBD2. CDR3 size: 14 residues. V trimming: 3 bases; J trimming: 6 bases; junction bases outside the gene matches: 1. Germline V gives CDR1 SGHDT, CDR2 YYEEEE. The CDR3: CASSSGLAGGEQYF. The CDR3 DNA follows: TGTGCCAGCAGCTCGGGACTAGCGGGGGGCGAGCAGTACTTC.

The CDR3 is CASSRRARDTDTQYF. The CDR3 nucleotides are TGTGCCAGCAGCCGCAGAGCCCGGGACACAGATACGCAGTATTTT. The chain employs TRBV7-9 and TRBJ2-3; perhaps TRBD2 as D (5 bases). Looked up from germline, CDR1 is SEHNR and CDR2 is FQNEAQ (reference sequence). The CDR3 has 15 amino acids. The ends were cut back, 5 bases at V and 2 bases at J, with 14 bases in the middle.

This clonotype was counted only a few times. The V call is TRBV9, the J call TRBJ2-3, with D possibly being TRBD2 (5 bases). The CDR3 length is 14 residues. Germline loops: CDR1 SGDLS, CDR2 YYNGEE. The V end lost 1 base, the J end lost 5 bases, and 11 bases lay between the germline ends. The CDR3 DNA reads as TGTGCCAGCAGCGTACGAGCGGAAAAAGATACGCAGTATTTT. It is translated as CASSVRAEKDTQYF.

The chain carries TRBV6-5 and TRBJ2-5, with 12 bases matching TRBD1. This CDR3 is 16 amino acids long. V shed 2 bases and J 5 bases; nucleotides not matched to a gene: 6. Germline lookup yields CDR1 MNHEY and CDR2 SVGAGI. This chain's CDR3 is CASSYDGTGGKETQYF. The CDR3 DNA sequence: TGTGCCAGCAGTTACGACGGGACAGGGGGCAAGGAGACCCAGTACTTC.

This clonotype was seen ten or more times. The V gene is TRBV27, the J gene TRBJ2-1; D is undetermined. The germline V gene encodes CDR1 MNHEY and CDR2 SMNVEV (reference sequence). The CDR3 runs 12 residues. Between the trimmed V and J ends, which lost 5 bases and 3 bases, there was a span of 5 bases. The DNA for the CDR3 is TGTGCCAGCAGTAGGGACTACAATGAGCAGTTCTTC. Protein product: CASSRDYNEQFF.

This clonotype was counted ten times or more. This chain joins TRBV12-3 or TRBV12-4 and TRBJ2-1; weak D call: TRBD1 (5 bases). Trimming removed 5 bases at V and 9 bases at J, with 14 bases between. The CDR3 runs 13 residues. The CDR3 region is CASSTTRDGEQFF. The CDR3 DNA reads TGTGCCAGCAGTACTACCAGGGATGGTGAGCAGTTCTTC.

This clonotype came up many times. This CDR3 is CATQASGQYITYEQYF. CDR3 in DNA: TGTGCCACCCAGGCCTCCGGACAGTATATTACCTACGAGCAGTACTTC. V is TRBV19 and J is TRBJ2-7, with a possible D match to TRBD1 (6 bases). Per germline, CDR1 LNHDA and CDR2 SQIVND (reference sequence). CDR3 length: 16 amino acids. The V end lost 10 bases, the J end lost 2 bases, and 24 bases lay between the germline ends. The complete variable domain, with remaining parts taken from reference TRBV19 and TRBJ2-7, reads DGGITQSPKYLFRKEGQNVTLSCEQNLNHDAMYWYRQDPGQGLRLIYYSQIVNDFQKGDIAEGYSVSREKKESFPLTVTSAQKNPTAFYLCATQASGQYITYEQYFGPGTRLTVT.

This clonotype has at least ten counts. V is TRBV27 and J is TRBJ2-7, with D tentatively TRBD1 (5 bases). Trimming stripped 2 bases from V and 1 base from J, with 9 bases between. The CDR3 runs 14 residues. Germline CDR1 MNHEY, CDR2 SMNVEV (reference sequence). Here the CDR3 DNA reads TGTGCCAGCAGTTTAGACAGTCATTCCTACGAGCAGTACTTC. As protein: CASSLDSHSYEQYF.

This clonotype was observed a few times. V and J are TRBV27 and TRBJ1-1; D unresolved. The V gene lost 4 bases and the J gene lost 4 bases, with 16 bases spanning the gap. Germline V lookup: CDR1 MNHEY, CDR2 SMNVEV (reference sequence). The CDR3 extends over 15 amino acids. The CDR3 spells CASSSRGQAPTEAFF. CDR3 DNA sequence: TGTGCCAGCAGTTCCCGTGGCCAGGCGCCCACTGAAGCTTTCTTT.

V usage is TRBV5-1 and J usage is TRBJ2-5; D not certain. Trimming shortened V by 0 bases and J by 1 base, and 7 bases separated the two germline ends. The CDR3 spans 14 residues. The germline V gene has CDR1 SGHRS and CDR2 YFSETQ. The CDR3 nucleotides read TGCGCCAGCAGCTTGGGGGCGGCCCAAGAGACCCAGTACTTC. Residues: CASSLGAAQETQYF. Full variable domain (rest looked up from reference TRBV5-1 and TRBJ2-5): KAGVTQTPRYLIKTRGQQVTLSCSPISGHRSVSWYQQTPGQGLQFLFEYFSETQRNKGNFPGRFSGRQFSNSRSEMNVSTLELGDSALYLCASSLGAAQETQYFGPGTRLLVL.

This clonotype was observed many times. This chain connects TRBV7-9 to TRBJ2-6; 7 bases fit TRBD1. CDR3 length equals 20 residues. The V segment lost 5 bases and the J segment 1 base; nucleotides outside the gene matches: 17. Germline values: CDR1 SEHNR, CDR2 FQNEAQ (reference sequence). CDR3 DNA sequence: TGTGCCAGCAGCCCCATGAGGTTGGGACAGAAGATTTCTGGGGCCAACGTCCTGACTTTC. Translated: CASSPMRLGQKISGANVLTF.

This clonotype was counted between two and nine times. The chain links TRBV5-1 to TRBJ1-2; unclear D gene. This CDR3 has 19 residues. V shed 1 base and J shed 4 bases, with 26 bases lying between them. Germline CDR1 reads SGHRS; CDR2 reads YFSETQ. CDR3 nucleotides: TGCGCCAGCAGCTTGCGCGGCTGGTCTGAGCCGGTAAGAGGCTATGGCTACACCTTC. It yields the protein CASSLRGWSEPVRGYGYTF.

The sample holds many counts of this clonotype. This chain connects TRBV11-2 to TRBJ2-2; D remains ambiguous. Trimming cost V 5 bases and J 6 bases, with 10 bases left between them. CDR3 length: 13 amino acids. The germline V gene has CDR1 SGHAT and CDR2 FQNNGV. Written as DNA, the CDR3 is TGTGCCAGCAGCCGCCAGGTTCCCGGGGAGCTGTTTTTT. Protein product: CASSRQVPGELFF.

Ten or more counts support this clonotype. The chain employs TRBV6-5 and TRBJ1-1, with TRBD1 matching 8 bases. Germline V gene lookup returns CDR1 MNHEY and CDR2 SVGAGI. The CDR3 has 12 residues. Germline trimming cut 6 bases from V and 10 bases from J; bases unmatched to any gene: 7. CDR3 protein: CASSSTGEIAFF. DNA of the CDR3: TGTGCCAGCAGCTCGACAGGGGAGATAGCTTTCTTT.